The clone carrying this T cell receptor (beta chain) occurred many times. CDR3 length equals 14 residues. Trimming took off 7 bases at V and 6 bases at J, with 16 bases between the two ends. Germline V gene data show CDR1 as MNHEY and CDR2 as SVGAGI. The data belong to a study of Graves' ophthalmopathy and Graves' hyperthyroidism. The authors amplified TCR beta CDR3 regions from RNA transcripts. The workflow started with a first-round RT-PCR run with HTBI primers and then moved on to a second-round multiplex PCR. Each CDR3 protein gets one entry after TCRdb re-called the multiplex PCR reads with MiXCR. The profile shows around 1,000,000 distinct CDR3 sequences, about two fifths of them singletons.

The rearrangement links TRBV6-5 to TRBJ1-5; D is unclear. Sequencing used peripheral blood or thyroid tissue (not recorded which). This sequence originates from an adult man with Graves' hyperthyroidism. DNA of the CDR3: TGTGCCAGCAATAAGGCTGGGGAGGGTCAGCCCCAGCATTTT. It is translated as CASNKAGEGQPQHF.